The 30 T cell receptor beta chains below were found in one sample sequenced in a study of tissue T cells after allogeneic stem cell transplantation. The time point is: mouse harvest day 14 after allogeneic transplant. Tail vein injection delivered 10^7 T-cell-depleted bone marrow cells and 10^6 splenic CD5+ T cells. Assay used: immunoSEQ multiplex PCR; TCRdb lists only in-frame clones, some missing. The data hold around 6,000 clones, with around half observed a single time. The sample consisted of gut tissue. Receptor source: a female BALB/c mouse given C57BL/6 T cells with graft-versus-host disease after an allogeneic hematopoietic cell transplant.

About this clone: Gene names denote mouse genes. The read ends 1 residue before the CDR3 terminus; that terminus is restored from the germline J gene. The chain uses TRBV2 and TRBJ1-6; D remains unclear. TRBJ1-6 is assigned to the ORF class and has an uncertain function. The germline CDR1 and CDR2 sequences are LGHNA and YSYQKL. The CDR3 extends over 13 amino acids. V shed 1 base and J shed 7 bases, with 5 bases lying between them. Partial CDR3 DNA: TGTGCCAGCAGCCAAGGCAGCAATTCGCCCCTCTAC. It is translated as CASSQGSNSPLY. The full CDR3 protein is CASSQGSNSPLYF.

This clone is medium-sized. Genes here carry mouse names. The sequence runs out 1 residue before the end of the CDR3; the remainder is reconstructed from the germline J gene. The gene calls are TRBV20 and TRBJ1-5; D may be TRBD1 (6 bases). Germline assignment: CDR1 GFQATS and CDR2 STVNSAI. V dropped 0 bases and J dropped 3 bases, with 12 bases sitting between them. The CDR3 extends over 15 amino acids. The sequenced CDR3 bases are TGTGGTGCTAGGGAACGACAAGGGGGCAACCAGGCTCCGCTT. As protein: CGARERQGGNQAPL. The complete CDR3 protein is CGARERQGGNQAPLF. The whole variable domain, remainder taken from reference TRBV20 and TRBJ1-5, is GALVYQYPRRTICKSGTSMRMECQAVGFQATSVAWYRQSPQKTFELIALSTVNSAIKYEQNFTQEKFPISHPNLSFSSMTVLNAYLEDRGLYLCGARERQGGNQAPLFGEGTRLSVL.

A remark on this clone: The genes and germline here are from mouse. Here the CDR3 reads CASSLQQDNSPLYF. The covered CDR3 bases are TGTGCCAGCAGTCTCCAACAGGATAATTCGCCCCTCTAC. The rearrangement links TRBV26 to TRBJ1-6; D might be TRBD1 (5 bases). The CDR3 end falls 1 residue outside the read, so it is completed with the germline J gene. TRBJ1-6 is classed as an ORF, of uncertain function. There are 14 residues in the CDR3. Germline CDR1 and CDR2: KGHPV and FQNQEV (reference sequence). V lost 3 bases and J 5 bases, leaving 8 bases between the germline ends.

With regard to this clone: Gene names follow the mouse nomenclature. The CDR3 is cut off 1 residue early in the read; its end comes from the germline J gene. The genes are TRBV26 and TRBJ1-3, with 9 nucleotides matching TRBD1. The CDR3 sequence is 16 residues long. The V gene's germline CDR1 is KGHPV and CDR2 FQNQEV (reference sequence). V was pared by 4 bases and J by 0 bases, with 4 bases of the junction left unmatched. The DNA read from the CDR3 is TGTGCCAGCAGTCCTCCGGGACAGGGTTCTGGAAATACGCTCTAT. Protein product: CASSPPGQGSGNTLY. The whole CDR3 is CASSPPGQGSGNTLYF.

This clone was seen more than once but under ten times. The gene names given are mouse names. The CDR3 spells CASSQDLINQDTQYF. The CDR3 DNA, read in part, is TGTGCCAGCAGCCAAGATTTAATTAACCAAGACACCCAGTAC. The genes are TRBV2 and TRBJ2-5; D is unclear. The CDR3 is cut off 1 residue early in the read; its end comes from the germline J gene. V was cut by 0 bases and J by 0 bases, with 7 bases left in between. This CDR3 has 15 amino acids. Germline values: CDR1 LGHNA, CDR2 YSYQKL.

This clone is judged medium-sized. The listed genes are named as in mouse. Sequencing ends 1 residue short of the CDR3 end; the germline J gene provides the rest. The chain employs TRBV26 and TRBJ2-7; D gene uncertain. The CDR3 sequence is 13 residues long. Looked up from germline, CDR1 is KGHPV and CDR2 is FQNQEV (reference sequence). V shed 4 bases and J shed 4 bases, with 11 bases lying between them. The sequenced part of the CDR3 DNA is TGTGCCAGCAGTCCCCCCCGCCCTTATGAACAGTAC. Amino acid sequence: CASSPPRPYEQY. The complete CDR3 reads CASSPPRPYEQYF.

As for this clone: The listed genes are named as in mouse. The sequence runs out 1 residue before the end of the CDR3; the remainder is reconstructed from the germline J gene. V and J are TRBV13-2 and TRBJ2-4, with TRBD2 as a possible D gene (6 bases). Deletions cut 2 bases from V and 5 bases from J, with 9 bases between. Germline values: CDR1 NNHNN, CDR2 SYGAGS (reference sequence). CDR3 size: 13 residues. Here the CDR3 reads CASGDQGLNTLYF. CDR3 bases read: TGTGCCAGCGGTGACCAGGGACTAAACACCTTGTAC.

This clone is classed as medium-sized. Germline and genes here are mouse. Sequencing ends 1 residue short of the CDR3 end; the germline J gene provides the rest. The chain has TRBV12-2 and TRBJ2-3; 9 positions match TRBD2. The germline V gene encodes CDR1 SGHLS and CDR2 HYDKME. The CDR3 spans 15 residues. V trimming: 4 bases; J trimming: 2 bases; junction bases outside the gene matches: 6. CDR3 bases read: TGTGCCAGCTCCCTCGACTGGGGGTATGCAGAAACGCTGTAT. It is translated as CASSLDWGYAETLY. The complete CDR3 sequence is CASSLDWGYAETLYF.

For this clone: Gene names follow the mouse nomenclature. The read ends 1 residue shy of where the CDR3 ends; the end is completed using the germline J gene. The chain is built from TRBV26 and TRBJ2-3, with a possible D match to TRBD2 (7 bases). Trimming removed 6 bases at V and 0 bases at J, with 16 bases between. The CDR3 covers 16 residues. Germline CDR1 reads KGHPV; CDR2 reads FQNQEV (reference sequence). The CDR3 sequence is CASRFRAGGSAETLYF. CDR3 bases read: TGTGCCAGCAGGTTCAGGGCGGGGGGCAGTGCAGAAACGCTGTAT. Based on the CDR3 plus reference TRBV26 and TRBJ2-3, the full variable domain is NSKVIQTPRYLVKGQGQKAKMRCIPEKGHPVVFWYQQNKNNEFKFLINFQNQEVLQQIDMTEKRFSAECPSNSPCSLEIQSSEAGDSALYLCASRFRAGGSAETLYFGSGTRLTVL.

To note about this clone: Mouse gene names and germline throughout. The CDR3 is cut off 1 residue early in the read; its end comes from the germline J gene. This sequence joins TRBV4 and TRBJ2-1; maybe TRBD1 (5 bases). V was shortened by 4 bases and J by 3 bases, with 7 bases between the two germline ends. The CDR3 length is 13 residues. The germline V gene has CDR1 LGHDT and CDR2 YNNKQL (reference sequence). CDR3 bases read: TGTGCCAGCAGCTTACAGGTCTATGCTGAGCAGTTC. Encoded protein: CASSLQVYAEQF. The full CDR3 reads CASSLQVYAEQFF.

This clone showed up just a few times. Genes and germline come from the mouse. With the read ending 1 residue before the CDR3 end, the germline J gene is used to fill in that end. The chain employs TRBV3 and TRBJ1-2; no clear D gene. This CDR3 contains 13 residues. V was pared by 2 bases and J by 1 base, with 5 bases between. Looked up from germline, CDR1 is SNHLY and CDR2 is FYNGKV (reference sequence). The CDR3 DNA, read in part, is TGTGCCAGCAGCTTAACACAAAACTCCGACTACACC. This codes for CASSLTQNSDYT. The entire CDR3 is CASSLTQNSDYTF. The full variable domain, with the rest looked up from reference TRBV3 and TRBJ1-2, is GPKVLQIPSHQIIDMGQMVTLNCDPVSNHLYFYWYKQILGQQMEFLVNFYNGKVMEKSKLFKDQFSVERPDGSYFTLKIQPTALEDSAVYFCASSLTQNSDYTFGSGTRLLVI.

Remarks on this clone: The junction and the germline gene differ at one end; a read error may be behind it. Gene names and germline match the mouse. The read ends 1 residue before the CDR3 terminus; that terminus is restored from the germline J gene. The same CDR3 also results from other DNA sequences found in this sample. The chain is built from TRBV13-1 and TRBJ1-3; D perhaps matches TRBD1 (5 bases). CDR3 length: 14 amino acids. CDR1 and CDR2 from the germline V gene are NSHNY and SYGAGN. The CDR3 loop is CASSERGSGNTLYF. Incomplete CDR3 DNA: TGTGCCAGTAGTGAAAGGGGTTCTGGAAATACGCTCTAT.

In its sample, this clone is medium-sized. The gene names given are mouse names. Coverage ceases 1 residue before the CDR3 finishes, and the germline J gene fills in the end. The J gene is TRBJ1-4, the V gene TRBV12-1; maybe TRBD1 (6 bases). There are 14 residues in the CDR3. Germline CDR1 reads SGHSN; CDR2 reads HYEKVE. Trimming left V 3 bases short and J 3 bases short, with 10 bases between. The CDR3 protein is CASSYGTTNERLFF. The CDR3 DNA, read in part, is TGTGCCAGCTCTTACGGGACAACCAACGAAAGATTATTT.

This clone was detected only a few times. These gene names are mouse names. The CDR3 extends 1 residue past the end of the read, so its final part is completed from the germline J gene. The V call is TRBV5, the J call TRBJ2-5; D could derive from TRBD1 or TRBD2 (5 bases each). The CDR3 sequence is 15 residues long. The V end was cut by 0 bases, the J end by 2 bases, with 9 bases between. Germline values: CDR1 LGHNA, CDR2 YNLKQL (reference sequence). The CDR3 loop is CASSQDGASQDTQYF. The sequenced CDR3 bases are TGTGCCAGCAGCCAAGATGGGGCATCCCAAGACACCCAGTAC.

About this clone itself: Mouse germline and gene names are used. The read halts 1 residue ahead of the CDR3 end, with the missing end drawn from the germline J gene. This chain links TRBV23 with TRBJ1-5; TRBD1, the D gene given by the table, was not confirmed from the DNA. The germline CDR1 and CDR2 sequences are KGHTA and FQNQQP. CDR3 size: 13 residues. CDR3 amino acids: CSSSQSVNQAPLF. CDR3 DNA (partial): TGCTCCAGCAGTCAATCAGTCAACCAGGCTCCGCTT.

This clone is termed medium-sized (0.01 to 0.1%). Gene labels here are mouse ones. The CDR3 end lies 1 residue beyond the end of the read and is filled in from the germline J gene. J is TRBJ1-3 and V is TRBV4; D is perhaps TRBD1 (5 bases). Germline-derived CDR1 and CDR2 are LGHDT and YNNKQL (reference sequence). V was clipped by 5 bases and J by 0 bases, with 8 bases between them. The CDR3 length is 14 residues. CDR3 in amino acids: CASSLTDSGNTLYF. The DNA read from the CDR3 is TGTGCCAGCAGCCTGACAGATTCTGGAAATACGCTCTAT.

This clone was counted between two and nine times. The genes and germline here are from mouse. CDR3 amino acids: CASSPPGLGYEQYF. Incomplete CDR3 DNA: TGTGCCAGCAGTCCCCCGGGACTGGGGTATGAACAGTAC. The chain joins TRBV26 to TRBJ2-7; 10 nucleotides align to TRBD2. The CDR3 end lies 1 residue beyond the end of the read and is filled in from the germline J gene. Germline V gene data show CDR1 as KGHPV and CDR2 as FQNQEV (reference sequence). CDR3 length equals 14 residues. The trim removed 4 bases at V and 4 bases at J, leaving 4 bases unmatched. Together with reference TRBV26 and TRBJ2-7, the CDR3 gives the full variable domain: NSKVIQTPRYLVKGQGQKAKMRCIPEKGHPVVFWYQQNKNNEFKFLINFQNQEVLQQIDMTEKRFSAECPSNSPCSLEIQSSEAGDSALYLCASSPPGLGYEQYFGPGTRLTVL.

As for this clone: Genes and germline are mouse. The CDR3: CASSDVRGEQYF. CDR3 DNA, as far as it was read: TGTGCCAGCAGTGATGTCAGGGGAGAACAGTAC. The J gene is TRBJ2-7, the V gene TRBV13-3; TRBD1 might be the D (6 bases). The read gets to within 1 residue of the CDR3 end, and the germline J gene fills in the rest. The ends were cut back, 0 bases at V and 7 bases at J, with 8 bases in the middle. CDR1 and CDR2 (germline): NNHDY, SYVADS. This CDR3 is built from 12 residues.

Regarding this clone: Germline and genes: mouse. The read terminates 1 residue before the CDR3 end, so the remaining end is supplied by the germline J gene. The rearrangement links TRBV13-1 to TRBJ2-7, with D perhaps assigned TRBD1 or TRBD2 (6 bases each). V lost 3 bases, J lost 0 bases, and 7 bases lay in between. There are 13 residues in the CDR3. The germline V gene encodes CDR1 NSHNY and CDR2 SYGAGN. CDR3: CASSGGLSYEQYF. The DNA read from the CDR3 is TGTGCCAGCAGTGGGGGGCTCTCCTATGAACAGTAC.

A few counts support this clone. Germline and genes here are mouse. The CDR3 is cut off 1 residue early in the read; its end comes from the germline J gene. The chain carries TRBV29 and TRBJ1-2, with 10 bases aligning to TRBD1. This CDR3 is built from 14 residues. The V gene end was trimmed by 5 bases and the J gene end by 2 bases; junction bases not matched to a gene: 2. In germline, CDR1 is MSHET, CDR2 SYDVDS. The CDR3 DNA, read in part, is TGTGCTAGCAGTCCGGGACAGGGGAACTCCGACTACACC. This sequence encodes CASSPGQGNSDYT. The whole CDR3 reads CASSPGQGNSDYTF. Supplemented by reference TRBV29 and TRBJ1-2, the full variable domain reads DMKVTQMPRYLIKRMGENVLLECGQDMSHETMYWYRQDPGLGLQLIYISYDVDSNSEGDIPKGYRVSRKKREHFSLILDSAKTNQTSVYFCASSPGQGNSDYTFGSGTRLLVI.

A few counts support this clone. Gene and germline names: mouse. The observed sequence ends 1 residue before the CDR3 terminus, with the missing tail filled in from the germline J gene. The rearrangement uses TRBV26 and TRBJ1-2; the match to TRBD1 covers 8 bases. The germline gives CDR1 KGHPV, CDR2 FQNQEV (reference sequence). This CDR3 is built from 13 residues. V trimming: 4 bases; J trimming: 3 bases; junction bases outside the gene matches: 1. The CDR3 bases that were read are TGTGCCAGCAGTCCACAGGGGGACTCCGACTACACC. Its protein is CASSPQGDSDYT. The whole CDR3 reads CASSPQGDSDYTF.

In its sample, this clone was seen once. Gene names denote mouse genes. The CDR3 spells CASNTGVSNERLFF. CDR3 DNA (partial): TGTGCCAGCAACACAGGGGTTTCCAACGAAAGATTATTT. The chain couples TRBV26 to TRBJ1-4; 7 bases align to TRBD1. Coverage ceases 1 residue before the CDR3 finishes, and the germline J gene fills in the end. Germline values: CDR1 KGHPV, CDR2 FQNQEV (reference sequence). V dropped 7 bases and J dropped 0; count of bases not matched to a gene: 2. The CDR3 sequence is 14 residues long.

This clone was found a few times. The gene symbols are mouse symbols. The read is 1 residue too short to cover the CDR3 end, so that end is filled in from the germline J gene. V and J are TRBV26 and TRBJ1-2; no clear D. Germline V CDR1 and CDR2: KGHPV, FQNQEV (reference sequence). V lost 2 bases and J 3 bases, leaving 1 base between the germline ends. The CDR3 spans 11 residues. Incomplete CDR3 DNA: TGTGCCAGCAGTCTGGACTCCGACTACACC. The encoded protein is CASSLDSDYT. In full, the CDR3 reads CASSLDSDYTF.

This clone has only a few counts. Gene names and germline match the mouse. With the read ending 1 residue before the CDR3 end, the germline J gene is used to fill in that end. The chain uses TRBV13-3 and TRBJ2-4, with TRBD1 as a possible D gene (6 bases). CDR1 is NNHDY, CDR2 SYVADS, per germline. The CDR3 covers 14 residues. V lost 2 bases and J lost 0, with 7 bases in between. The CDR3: CASSDRGSQNTLYF. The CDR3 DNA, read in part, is TGTGCCAGCAGTGACAGGGGTAGTCAAAACACCTTGTAC. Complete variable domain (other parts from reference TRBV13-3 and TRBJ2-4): EAAVTQSPRSKVAVTGGKVTLSCHQTNNHDYMYWYRQDTGHGLRLIHYSYVADSTEKGDIPDGYKASRPSQENFSLILELASLSQTAVYFCASSDRGSQNTLYFGAGTRLSVL.

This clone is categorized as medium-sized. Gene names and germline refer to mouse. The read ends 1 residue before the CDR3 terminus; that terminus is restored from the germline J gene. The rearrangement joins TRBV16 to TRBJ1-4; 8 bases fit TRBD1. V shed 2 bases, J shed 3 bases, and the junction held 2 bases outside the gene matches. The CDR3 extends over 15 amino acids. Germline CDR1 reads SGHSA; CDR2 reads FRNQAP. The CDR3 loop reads CASSLQGAPNERLFF. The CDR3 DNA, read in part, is TGTGCAAGCAGCTTACAGGGGGCACCCAACGAAAGATTATTT.

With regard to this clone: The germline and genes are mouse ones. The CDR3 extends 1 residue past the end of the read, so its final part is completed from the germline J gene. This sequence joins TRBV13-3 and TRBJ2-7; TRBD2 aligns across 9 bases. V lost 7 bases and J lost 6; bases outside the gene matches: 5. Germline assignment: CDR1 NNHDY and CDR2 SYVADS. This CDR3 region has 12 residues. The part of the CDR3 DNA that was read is TGTGCCAGCTCGGGACTGGGAGGTGAACAGTAC. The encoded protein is CASSGLGGEQY. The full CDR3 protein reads CASSGLGGEQYF.

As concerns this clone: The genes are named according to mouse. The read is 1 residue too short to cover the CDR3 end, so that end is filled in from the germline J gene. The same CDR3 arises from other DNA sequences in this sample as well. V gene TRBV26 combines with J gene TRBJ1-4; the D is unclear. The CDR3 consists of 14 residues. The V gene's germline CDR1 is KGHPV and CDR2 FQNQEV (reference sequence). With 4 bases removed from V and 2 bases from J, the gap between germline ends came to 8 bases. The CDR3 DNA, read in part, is TGTGCCAGCAGTCCACAAATCTCCAACGAAAGATTATTT. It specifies CASSPQISNERLF. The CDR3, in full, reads CASSPQISNERLFF.

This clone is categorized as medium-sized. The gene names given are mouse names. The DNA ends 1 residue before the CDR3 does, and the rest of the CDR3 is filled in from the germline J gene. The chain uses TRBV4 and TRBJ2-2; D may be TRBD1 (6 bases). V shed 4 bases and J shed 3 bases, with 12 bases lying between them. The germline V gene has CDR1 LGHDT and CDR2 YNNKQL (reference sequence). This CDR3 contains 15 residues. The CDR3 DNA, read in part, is TGTGCCAGCAGCTTTGGCAGGGGAGACACCGGGCAGCTCTAC. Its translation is CASSFGRGDTGQLY. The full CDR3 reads CASSFGRGDTGQLYF. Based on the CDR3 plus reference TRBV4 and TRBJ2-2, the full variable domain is ETAVFQTPNYHVTQVGNEVSFNCKQTLGHDTMYWYKQDSKKLLKIMFSYNNKQLIVNETVPRRFSPQSSDKAHLNLRIKSVEPEDSAVYLCASSFGRGDTGQLYFGEGSKLTVL.

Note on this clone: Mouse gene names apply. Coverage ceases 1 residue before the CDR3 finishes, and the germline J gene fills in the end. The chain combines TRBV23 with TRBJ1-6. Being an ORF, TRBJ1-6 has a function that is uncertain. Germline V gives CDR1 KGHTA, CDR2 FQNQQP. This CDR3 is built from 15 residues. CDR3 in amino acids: CSSSQGASYNSPLYF. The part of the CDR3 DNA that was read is TGCTCCAGCAGTCAAGGGGCTTCCTATAATTCGCCCCTCTAC.

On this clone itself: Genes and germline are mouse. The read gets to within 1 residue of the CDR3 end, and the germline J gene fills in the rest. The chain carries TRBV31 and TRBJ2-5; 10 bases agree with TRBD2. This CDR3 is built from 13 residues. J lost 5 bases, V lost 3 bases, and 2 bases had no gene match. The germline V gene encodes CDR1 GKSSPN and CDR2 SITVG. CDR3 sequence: CAWSRDWGDTQYF. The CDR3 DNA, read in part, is TGTGCCTGGAGCCGGGACTGGGGAGACACCCAGTAC. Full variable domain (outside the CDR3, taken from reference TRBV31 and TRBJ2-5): AQTIHQWPVAEIKAVGSPLSLGCTIKGKSSPNLYWYWQATGGTLQQLFYSITVGQVESVVQLNLSASRPKDDQFILSTEKLLLSHSGFYLCAWSRDWGDTQYFGPGTRLLVL.